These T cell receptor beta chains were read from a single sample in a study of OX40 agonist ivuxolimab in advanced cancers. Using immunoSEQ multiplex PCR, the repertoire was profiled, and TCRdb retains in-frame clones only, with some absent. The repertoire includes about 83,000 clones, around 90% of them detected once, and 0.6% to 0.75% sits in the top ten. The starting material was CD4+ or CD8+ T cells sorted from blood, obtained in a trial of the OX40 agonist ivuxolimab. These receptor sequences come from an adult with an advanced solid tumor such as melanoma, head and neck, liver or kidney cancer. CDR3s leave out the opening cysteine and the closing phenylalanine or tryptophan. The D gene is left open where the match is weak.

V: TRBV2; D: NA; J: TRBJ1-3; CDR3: ASSIEGPGPNTIY
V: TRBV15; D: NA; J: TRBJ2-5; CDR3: ATSDRNRTETQY
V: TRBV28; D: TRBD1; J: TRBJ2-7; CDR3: ASSLPQGRVFEQY
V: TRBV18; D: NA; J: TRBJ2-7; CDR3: ASSPVMGGVSYEQY
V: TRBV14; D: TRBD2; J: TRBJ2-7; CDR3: ASSPPGAGVSYEQY
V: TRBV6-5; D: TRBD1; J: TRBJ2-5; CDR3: ASSYFTGDQETQY
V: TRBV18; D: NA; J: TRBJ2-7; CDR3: ASSSAYEQY
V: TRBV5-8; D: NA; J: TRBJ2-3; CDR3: ASSLGTPLGTDTQY
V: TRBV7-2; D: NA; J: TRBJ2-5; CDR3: ASSFAEIGETQY
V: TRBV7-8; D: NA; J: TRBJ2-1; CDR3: ASSSTADNEQF
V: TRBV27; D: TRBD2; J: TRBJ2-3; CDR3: ASSLSTPGLAGADTQY
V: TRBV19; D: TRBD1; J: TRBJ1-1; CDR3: ASSSRTGVTEAF
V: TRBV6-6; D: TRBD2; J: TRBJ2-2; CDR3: ASSLTSGRGTGELF
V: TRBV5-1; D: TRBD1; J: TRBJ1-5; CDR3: ASSLDSGTGDQPQH
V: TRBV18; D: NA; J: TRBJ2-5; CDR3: ASSPLISSETQY
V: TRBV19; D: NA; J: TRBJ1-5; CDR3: ASSTEVGFSQPQH
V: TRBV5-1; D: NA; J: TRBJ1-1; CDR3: ASSLGYGTTEAF
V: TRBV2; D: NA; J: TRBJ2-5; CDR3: ASRGTQGIWETQY
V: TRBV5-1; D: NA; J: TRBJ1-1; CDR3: ASSLVVVAEAVNTEAF
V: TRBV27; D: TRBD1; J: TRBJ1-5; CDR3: ASSPPPGTGGPQH
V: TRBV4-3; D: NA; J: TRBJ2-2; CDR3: ASSQQGDIGELF
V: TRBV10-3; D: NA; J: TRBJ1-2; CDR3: AISESLGDYGYT
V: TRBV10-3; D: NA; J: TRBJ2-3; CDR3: AISGSTRDTQY
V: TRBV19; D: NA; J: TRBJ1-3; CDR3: ASSTATFPSGNTIY
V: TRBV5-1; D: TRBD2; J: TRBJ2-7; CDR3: ASSLAVGGGLAEQY
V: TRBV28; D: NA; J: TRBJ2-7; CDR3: ASTKAGSLSPIEQY
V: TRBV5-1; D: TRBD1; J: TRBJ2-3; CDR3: ASSSTGGMDTQY
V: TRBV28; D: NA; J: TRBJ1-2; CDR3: ASSLRNYGYT
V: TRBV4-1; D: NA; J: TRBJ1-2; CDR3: ASSQEGQPNYGYT
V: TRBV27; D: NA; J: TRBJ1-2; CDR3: ASSLRGTLANYGYT
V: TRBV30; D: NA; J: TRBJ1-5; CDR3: AWSRNGGTNQPQH
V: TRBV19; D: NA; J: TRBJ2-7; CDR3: ASSNSGSYEQY
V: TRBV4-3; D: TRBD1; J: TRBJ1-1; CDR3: ASSQVGTGGFDTEAF